The rows below give T cell receptor beta chains drawn from one sample of a study of cytomegalovirus exposure and HLA in healthy donors. The data were produced by immunoSEQ multiplex PCR, yet TCRdb's version contains in-frame clones alone and is incomplete. This sample has over 250,000 clones, with approximately 86% found just once. Material: PBMCs. These receptors came from a woman in her twenties or thirties in good health and CMV-seropositive. CDR3s include the opening cysteine and the closing phenylalanine or tryptophan. The D gene is left open where the match is weak. Expanded clones are given a class, and other clones once, few, many or no size at all.

clone size: once; V gene: TRBV2; J gene: TRBJ2-1; CDR3 length: 16; D gene: NA; CDR3 protein: CASSEEGAGGNNEQFF; CDR3 DNA: TGTGCCAGCAGTGAAGAGGGGGCGGGAGGAAACAATGAGCAGTTCTTC
clone size: NA; V gene: TRBV7-2; J gene: TRBJ1-2; CDR3 length: 13; D gene: NA; CDR3 protein: CASSSYLGSYYTF; CDR3 DNA: TGTGCCAGCAGCTCATACCTAGGATCCTACTACACCTTC
clone size: NA; V gene: TRBV28; J gene: TRBJ1-5; CDR3 length: 17; D gene: NA; CDR3 protein: CASSSPEEGPIHQPQHF; CDR3 DNA: TGTGCCAGCAGTTCTCCTGAAGAGGGTCCTATTCATCAGCCCCAGCATTTT
clone size: NA; V gene: TRBV7-9; J gene: TRBJ2-1; CDR3 length: 12; D gene: NA; CDR3 protein: CASSRAWNEQFF; CDR3 DNA: TGTGCCAGCAGTCGGGCGTGGAATGAGCAGTTCTTC
clone size: few; V gene: TRBV27; J gene: TRBJ1-3; CDR3 length: 16; D gene: NA; CDR3 protein: CASSLRAGGIRNTIYF; CDR3 DNA: TGTGCCAGCAGCTTGCGCGCGGGGGGCATAAGAAACACCATATATTTT
clone size: NA; V gene: TRBV6-1; J gene: TRBJ1-1; CDR3 length: 15; D gene: NA; CDR3 protein: CASTSPQRVNTEAFF; CDR3 DNA: TGTGCCAGCACCTCCCCCCAGCGGGTGAACACTGAAGCTTTCTTT
clone size: NA; V gene: TRBV4-1; J gene: TRBJ2-7; CDR3 length: 17; D gene: TRBD2; CDR3 protein: CASSHLGLAASSYEQYF; CDR3 DNA: TGCGCCAGCAGCCATCTCGGACTAGCCGCCAGCTCCTACGAGCAGTACTTC
clone size: NA; V gene: TRBV11-3; J gene: TRBJ2-1; CDR3 length: 15; D gene: TRBD2; CDR3 protein: CASSPDPGTSNEQFF; CDR3 DNA: TGTGCCAGCAGCCCAGACCCCGGGACTAGCAATGAGCAGTTCTTC
clone size: NA; V gene: TRBV27; J gene: TRBJ1-5; CDR3 length: 15; D gene: NA; CDR3 protein: CASSLEGKEDQPQHF; CDR3 DNA: TGTGCCAGCAGTTTAGAGGGGAAGGAGGATCAGCCCCAGCATTTT
clone size: NA; V gene: TRBV13; J gene: TRBJ2-1; CDR3 length: 11; D gene: NA; CDR3 protein: CASSLSRSQFF; CDR3 DNA: TGTGCCAGCAGCTTATCTCGTTCTCAGTTCTTC
clone size: NA; V gene: TRBV6-5; J gene: TRBJ2-3; CDR3 length: 16; D gene: TRBD2; CDR3 protein: CASSYGLAGSLDTQYF; CDR3 DNA: TGTGCCAGCAGTTACGGACTAGCGGGATCTTTAGATACGCAGTATTTT
clone size: few; V gene: TRBV29-1; J gene: TRBJ1-1; CDR3 length: 13; D gene: NA; CDR3 protein: CSAPVGYPTEAFF; CDR3 DNA: TGCAGCGCCCCCGTGGGCTATCCCACTGAAGCTTTCTTT
clone size: NA; V gene: TRBV29-1; J gene: TRBJ2-7; CDR3 length: 12; D gene: TRBD1; CDR3 protein: CSVERGRWEQYF; CDR3 DNA: TGCAGCGTTGAAAGGGGGCGCTGGGAGCAGTACTTC
clone size: few; V gene: TRBV28; J gene: TRBJ1-5; CDR3 length: 13; D gene: NA; CDR3 protein: CASSRDSNQPQHF; CDR3 DNA: TGTGCCAGCAGTAGGGATAGCAATCAGCCCCAGCATTTT
clone size: NA; V gene: TRBV7-3; J gene: TRBJ2-2; CDR3 length: 15; D gene: TRBD1; CDR3 protein: CASSLQGAFTGELFF; CDR3 DNA: TGTGCCAGCAGCCTACAGGGGGCGTTCACCGGGGAGCTGTTTTTT
clone size: NA; V gene: TRBV7-3; J gene: TRBJ2-1; CDR3 length: 15; D gene: TRBD2; CDR3 protein: CASSLRSGRGNEQFF; CDR3 DNA: TGTGCCAGCAGCTTACGTAGCGGGAGGGGTAATGAGCAGTTCTTC
clone size: NA; V gene: TRBV18; J gene: TRBJ2-7; CDR3 length: 13; D gene: TRBD1; CDR3 protein: CASSSGQGYEQYF; CDR3 DNA: TGTGCCAGCTCATCGGGACAGGGCTACGAGCAGTACTTC
clone size: NA; V gene: TRBV27; J gene: TRBJ1-1; CDR3 length: 13; D gene: NA; CDR3 protein: CASSFGRGTEAFF; CDR3 DNA: TGTGCCAGCAGTTTTGGGAGAGGGACTGAAGCTTTCTTT
clone size: NA; V gene: TRBV5-1; J gene: TRBJ1-1; CDR3 length: 15; D gene: NA; CDR3 protein: CASSLNGGGNTEAFF; CDR3 DNA: TGCGCCAGCAGCTTGAATGGCGGAGGAAACACTGAAGCTTTCTTT
clone size: NA; V gene: TRBV27; J gene: TRBJ2-3; CDR3 length: 14; D gene: NA; CDR3 protein: CASNPSGSTDTQYF; CDR3 DNA: TGTGCCAGCAACCCCAGCGGGAGCACAGATACGCAGTATTTT
clone size: NA; V gene: TRBV5-1; J gene: TRBJ2-2; CDR3 length: 13; D gene: NA; CDR3 protein: CASSLGQGGELFF; CDR3 DNA: TGCGCCAGCAGCTTGGGGCAGGGCGGGGAGCTGTTTTTT
clone size: few; V gene: TRBV29-1; J gene: TRBJ1-2; CDR3 length: 11; D gene: NA; CDR3 protein: CSVRGNYGYTF; CDR3 DNA: TGCAGCGTTCGGGGAAACTATGGCTACACCTTC
clone size: NA; V gene: TRBV6-6; J gene: TRBJ2-2; CDR3 length: 16; D gene: TRBD1; CDR3 protein: CASSYSTGGYTGELFF; CDR3 DNA: TGTGCCAGCAGTTACTCGACAGGGGGCTACACCGGGGAGCTGTTTTTT
clone size: NA; V gene: TRBV7-2; J gene: TRBJ2-2; CDR3 length: 15; D gene: NA; CDR3 protein: CASSLAASVTGELFF; CDR3 DNA: TGTGCCAGCAGCTTAGCCGCTAGCGTCACCGGGGAGCTGTTTTTT
clone size: NA; V gene: TRBV5-1; J gene: TRBJ1-1; CDR3 length: 16; D gene: TRBD1; CDR3 protein: CASTRDRSGMNTEAFF; CDR3 DNA: TGCGCCAGCACCCGGGACAGGTCAGGAATGAACACTGAAGCTTTCTTT
clone size: NA; V gene: TRBV6-4; J gene: TRBJ2-1; CDR3 length: 16; D gene: NA; CDR3 protein: CASSDGGSSLYNEQFF; CDR3 DNA: TGTGCCAGCAGTGACGGTGGGAGCTCCCTTTACAATGAGCAGTTCTTC
clone size: NA; V gene: TRBV27; J gene: TRBJ1-2; CDR3 length: 13; D gene: NA; CDR3 protein: CASRNPANYGYTF; CDR3 DNA: TGTGCCAGCAGGAACCCAGCTAACTATGGCTACACCTTC
clone size: NA; V gene: TRBV11-2; J gene: TRBJ1-5; CDR3 length: 13; D gene: NA; CDR3 protein: CASSLGESKPQHF; CDR3 DNA: TGTGCCAGCAGCTTAGGGGAGTCAAAGCCCCAGCATTTT
clone size: NA; V gene: TRBV4-1; J gene: TRBJ2-7; CDR3 length: 14; D gene: TRBD1; CDR3 protein: CASSLGTGTYEQYF; CDR3 DNA: TGCGCCAGCAGCCTCGGGACAGGGACCTACGAGCAGTACTTC
clone size: NA; V gene: TRBV2; J gene: TRBJ2-1; CDR3 length: 14; D gene: TRBD2; CDR3 protein: CASTLGLAGVEQFF; CDR3 DNA: TGTGCCAGCACCCTGGGCCTAGCGGGAGTTGAGCAGTTCTTC
clone size: NA; V gene: TRBV14; J gene: TRBJ1-6; CDR3 length: 18; D gene: TRBD1; CDR3 protein: CASSQGQGLRALNSPLHF; CDR3 DNA: TGTGCCAGCAGCCAAGGACAGGGTCTCCGCGCGTTAAATTCACCCCTCCACTTT
clone size: NA; V gene: TRBV18; J gene: TRBJ2-5; CDR3 length: 16; D gene: TRBD1; CDR3 protein: CASSSRDSWVEETQYF; CDR3 DNA: TGTGCCAGCTCATCCAGGGACAGTTGGGTCGAAGAGACCCAGTACTTC
clone size: few; V gene: TRBV28; J gene: TRBJ1-5; CDR3 length: 16; D gene: NA; CDR3 protein: CASSFNPPGLDQPQHF; CDR3 DNA: TGTGCCAGCAGTTTTAACCCTCCAGGGCTTGATCAGCCCCAGCATTTT
clone size: NA; V gene: TRBV28; J gene: TRBJ1-1; CDR3 length: 14; D gene: NA; CDR3 protein: CASATGSLNTEAFF; CDR3 DNA: TGTGCCAGTGCCACAGGGTCTTTGAACACTGAAGCTTTCTTT